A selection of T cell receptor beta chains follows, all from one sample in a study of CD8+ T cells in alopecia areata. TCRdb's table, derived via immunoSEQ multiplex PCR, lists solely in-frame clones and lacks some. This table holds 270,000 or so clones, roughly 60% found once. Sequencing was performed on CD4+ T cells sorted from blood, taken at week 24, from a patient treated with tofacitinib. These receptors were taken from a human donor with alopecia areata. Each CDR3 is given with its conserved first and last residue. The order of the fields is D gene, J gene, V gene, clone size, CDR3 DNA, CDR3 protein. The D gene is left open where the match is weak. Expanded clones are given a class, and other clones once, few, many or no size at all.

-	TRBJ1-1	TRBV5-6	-	TGTGCCAGCAGCCATTATAACCTGAACACTGAAGCTTTCTTT	CASSHYNLNTEAFF
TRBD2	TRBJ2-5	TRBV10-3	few	TGTGCCATCAGTGCAGTCCTCAGCGGGGGTAACCAAGAGACCCAGTACTTC	CAISAVLSGGNQETQYF
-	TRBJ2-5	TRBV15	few	TGTGCCACCAGCAGAGATTTGGGTGTGGAGACCCAGTACTTC	CATSRDLGVETQYF
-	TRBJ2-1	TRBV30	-	TGTGCCTGGAGTGTTACCCTGATCGCTGGGAAGTTCTTC	CAWSVTLIAGKFF
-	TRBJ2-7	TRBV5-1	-	TGCGCCAGCAGCTTGGAGCAGGGAGTACCCTACGAGCAGTACTTC	CASSLEQGVPYEQYF
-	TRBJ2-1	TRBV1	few	TGCACCAGCAGCCAAGATGAAGGGCCGAGCTCCTACAATGAGCAGTTCTTC	CTSSQDEGPSSYNEQFF
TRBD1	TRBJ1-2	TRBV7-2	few	TGTGCCAGCAGCCAGCGGGACAGGTCCTATGGCTACACCTTC	CASSQRDRSYGYTF
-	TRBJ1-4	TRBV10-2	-	TGCGCCAGCAGAGCCCGGGGTGGTGAAAAACTGTTTTTT	CASRARGGEKLFF
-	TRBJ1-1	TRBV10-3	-	TGTGCCATCAGGGGCCCGTTGGTGGACACTGAAGCTTTCTTT	CAIRGPLVDTEAFF
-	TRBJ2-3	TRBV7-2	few	TGTGCCAGCACCTTTGAAGGGGGGGCCCCAGATACGCAGTATTTT	CASTFEGGAPDTQYF
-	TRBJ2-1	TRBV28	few	TGTGCCAGCAGTTTGGAACAGACCAATGAGCAGTTCTTC	CASSLEQTNEQFF
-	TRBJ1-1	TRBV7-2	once	TGTGCCAGCACCGAGCTTAAGGTGAAGAACACTGAAGCTTTCTTT	CASTELKVKNTEAFF
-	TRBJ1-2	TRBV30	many	TGTGCCTGGACCCACCACCGGGCAGGGTATGGCTACACCTTC	CAWTHHRAGYGYTF
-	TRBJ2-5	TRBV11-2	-	TGTGCCAGCAGCGCTAGGCGGACAGCTGTTCAAGAGACCCAGTACTTC	CASSARRTAVQETQYF
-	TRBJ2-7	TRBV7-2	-	TGTGCCAGCAGACTGGTAGGGGCGGGCTACGAGCAGTACTTC	CASRLVGAGYEQYF
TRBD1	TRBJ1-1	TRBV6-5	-	TGTGCCAGCAGTTCGGACAGGCAAGCCAACGAGGCTTTCTTT	CASSSDRQANEAFF
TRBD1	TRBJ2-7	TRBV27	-	TGTGCCAGCAGCCCACTCCTGGACAGGGTAACCTACGAGCAGTACTTC	CASSPLLDRVTYEQYF
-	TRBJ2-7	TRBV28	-	TGTGCCAGCAGTGTAAACAGGGCTTTCGACTACGAGCAGTACTTC	CASSVNRAFDYEQYF
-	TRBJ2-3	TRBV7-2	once	TGTGCCAGCAGCCGCTCATCCCAAGGGGCCAACACAGATACGCAGTATTTT	CASSRSSQGANTDTQYF
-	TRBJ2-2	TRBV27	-	TGTGCCAGCAGTCCCCTTGCCGGGGAGCTGTTTTTT	CASSPLAGELFF
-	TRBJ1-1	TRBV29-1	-	TGCAGCGTTTGGGACGGAGACACTGAAGCTTTCTTT	CSVWDGDTEAFF
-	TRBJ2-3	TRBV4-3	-	TGCGCCAGCAGCCAAGACGACGGAGGGACAGATACGCAGTATTTT	CASSQDDGGTDTQYF
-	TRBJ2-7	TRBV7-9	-	TGTGCCAGCAGCCCGGCGCCCTTAGAGCAGTACTTC	CASSPAPLEQYF
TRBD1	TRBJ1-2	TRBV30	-	TGTGCCTGGAGAGGCACAGGGGGTAGCTATGGCTACACCTTC	CAWRGTGGSYGYTF
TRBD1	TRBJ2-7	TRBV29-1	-	TGCAGCGCCAGGACAGGGGGCGGCGAGCAGTACTTC	CSARTGGGEQYF
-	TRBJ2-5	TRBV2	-	TGTGCCAGCAGTGAAAGTGGAGAGACCCAGTACTTC	CASSESGETQYF
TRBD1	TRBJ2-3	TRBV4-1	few	TGCGCCAGCAGCCAAGACGAGGGGGCCGGTATGGATACGCAGTATTTT	CASSQDEGAGMDTQYF
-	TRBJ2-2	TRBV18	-	TGTGCCAGCTCACCCCCCGGGACCTCCAAGACCGGGGAGCTGTTTTTT	CASSPPGTSKTGELFF
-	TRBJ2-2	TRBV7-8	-	TGTGCCAGCAGCTTAGTTAGGGGGCGAGCGGGCACTGGGGAGCTGTTTTTT	CASSLVRGRAGTGELFF
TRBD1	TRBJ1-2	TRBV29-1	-	TGCAGCGCGGGGACAGGGGCAGAGAATGGCTACACCTTC	CSAGTGAENGYTF
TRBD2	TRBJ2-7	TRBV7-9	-	TGTGCCAGCAGTCGGGGGACTAGCTCCTACGAGCAGTACTTC	CASSRGTSSYEQYF
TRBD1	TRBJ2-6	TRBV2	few	TGTGCCAGCAACCCGGGACAGGGAAACTCTGGGGCCAACGTCCTGACTTTC	CASNPGQGNSGANVLTF
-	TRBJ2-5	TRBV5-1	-	TGCGCCAGCAGCTTGGTTAGTAGCGAGACCCAGTACTTC	CASSLVSSETQYF
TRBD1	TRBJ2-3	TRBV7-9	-	TGTGCCAGCAGCCCTTGGGACAGGGACACAGATACGCAGTATTTT	CASSPWDRDTDTQYF
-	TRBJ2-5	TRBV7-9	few	TGTGCCAGCAGCTACTACCAAGAGACCCAGTACTTC	CASSYYQETQYF
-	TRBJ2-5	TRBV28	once	TGTGCCACCAGCGGAGGGACAGAAGAGACCCAGTACTTC	CATSGGTEETQYF
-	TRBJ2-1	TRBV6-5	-	TGTGCCAGCAGGGAAAGGTTACAAAACAATGAGCAGTTCTTC	CASRERLQNNEQFF
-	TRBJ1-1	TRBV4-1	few	TGCGCCAGCAGCCGGCCCCCAGGGACTGAAGCTTTCTTT	CASSRPPGTEAFF
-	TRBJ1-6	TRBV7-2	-	TGTGCCAGCAGCGAGTCAGTACTCTATAATTCACCCCTCCACTTT	CASSESVLYNSPLHF
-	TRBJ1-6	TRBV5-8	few	TGTGCCAGCAGCTTCCGAGGGCTTGATTCACCCCTCCACTTT	CASSFRGLDSPLHF
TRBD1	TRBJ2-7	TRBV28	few	TGTGCCAGCAGCTCGAGAGGGGGCAGTACGTACGAGCAGTACTTC	CASSSRGGSTYEQYF
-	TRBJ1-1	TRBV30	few	TGTGCCTGGAGCCTTTGGGGGGAAACTGAAGCTTTCTTT	CAWSLWGETEAFF
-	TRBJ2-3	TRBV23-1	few	TGCGCCAGCAGGTGGTGTTCGGGGGTCTGCACAGATACGCAGTATTTT	CASRWCSGVCTDTQYF
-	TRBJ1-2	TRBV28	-	TGTGCCAGCAGTGGGGACGGGAACTATGGCTACACCTTC	CASSGDGNYGYTF